The next 13 T cell receptor beta chains were all read from a single sample in a study of blood T cell repertoires in COVID-19 (dated by TCRdb to 2018 to 2020). Library creation used the immunoSEQ multiplex PCR assay. This immuneACCESS table, as held by TCRdb, lists in-frame sequences with V and J called but not all clones. Of the missing ones, under half trace to an unresolved V gene in checked studies; the others have no known cause. In this sample the table shows fewer than 200,000 clones, about 86% of which occur a single time. The leading ten clones occupy just under 0.9% of the sample. The sample consisted of peripheral blood. These receptors originate from a woman in her late teens or twenties who had recovered from COVID-19.

The chain carries TRBV23-1 and TRBJ2-5; D gene ambiguous. TRBV23-1 has ORF status, its function being uncertain. Trimming removed 3 bases from V and 0 bases from J, with 8 bases in between. This CDR3 region has 14 residues. CDR3 residues: CASSHPSYQETQYF. The CDR3 nucleotides are TGCGCCAGCAGTCATCCCAGTTACCAAGAGACCCAGTACTTC.

CDR3 nucleotides: TGTGCCAGCAGTGAACTCGGCCTCCGGGTCACCCATGGACAGTTCTTC. It codes for CASSELGLRVTHGQFF. The chain links TRBV2 to TRBJ2-1; D not certain. Between the trimmed V and J ends, which lost 2 bases and 13 bases, there was a span of 24 bases. The CDR3 extends over 16 amino acids. CDR1 SNHLY and CDR2 FYNNEI come from the germline V gene.

The chain employs TRBV7-3 and TRBJ1-2; D is uncertain. The V gene lost 0 bases and the J gene lost 6 bases, with 8 bases spanning the gap. The V gene's germline CDR1 is SGHTA and CDR2 FQGTGA. The CDR3 has 13 residues. CDR3 residues: CASSLTRGDGYTF. The CDR3 region has the DNA TGTGCCAGCAGCTTAACGCGGGGAGATGGCTACACCTTC. Full variable domain (missing parts from reference TRBV7-3 and TRBJ1-2): GAGVSQTPSNKVTEKGKYVELRCDPISGHTALYWYRQSLGQGPEFLIYFQGTGAADDSGLPNDRFFAVRPEGSVSTLKIQRTERGDSAVYLCASSLTRGDGYTFGSGTRLTVV.

V is TRBV5-4 and J is TRBJ1-4; unclear D gene. CDR1 is SGHNT, CDR2 YYREEE, per germline (reference sequence). This CDR3 spans 15 amino acids. V dropped 4 bases and J dropped 3 bases, with 13 bases sitting between them. CDR3 sequence: CASSPRRTANEKLFF. In DNA form, the CDR3 reads TGTGCCAGCAGCCCGAGGAGGACGGCTAATGAAAAACTGTTTTTT.

This chain links TRBV18 with TRBJ1-5; 8 bases match TRBD1. The V segment lost 4 bases and the J segment 6 bases; nucleotides outside the gene matches: 8. Germline assignment: CDR1 KGHSH and CDR2 LQKENI. This CDR3 comprises 15 residues. The CDR3 region is CASSQTGQGGQPQHF. The CDR3 DNA reads TGTGCCAGCTCACAAACAGGACAGGGAGGTCAGCCCCAGCATTTT.

This chain joins TRBV7-2 and TRBJ1-5; possible D gene TRBD1, 6 bases. CDR1 is SGHTA, CDR2 FQGNSA, per germline. CDR3 size: 14 residues. V lost 3 bases and J lost 7, with 13 bases in between. The CDR3 sequence is CASSFQQGPQPQHF. The CDR3 DNA is TGTGCCAGCAGCTTTCAACAGGGTCCCCAGCCCCAGCATTTT.

This clone was seen a single time. The gene calls are TRBV5-4 and TRBJ2-5, with D possibly matching TRBD2 (5 bases). Trimming pared 3 bases from V and 4 bases from J, leaving 16 bases between. Per germline, CDR1 SGHNT and CDR2 YYREEE (reference sequence). The CDR3 length is 15 residues. The CDR3 nucleotides are TGTGCCAGCAGCTCGGGGAGTCCGGGATCAGAGACCCAGTACTTC. It yields the protein CASSSGSPGSETQYF.

The CDR3 nucleotides read TGCGCCAGCAGCCAAGATCCGTCGGCTAGCGCCTACGAGCAGTACGTC. It encodes CASSQDPSASAYEQYV. The chain carries TRBV4-1 and TRBJ2-7, with D possibly TRBD2 on 6 matching bases. The germline CDR1 and CDR2 sequences are MGHRA and YSYEKL. With 0 bases removed from V and 2 bases from J, the gap between germline ends came to 14 bases. CDR3 length equals 16 residues.

This clone was detected once. This chain joins TRBV7-9 and TRBJ1-1; D ambiguous. The germline CDR1 and CDR2 sequences are SEHNR and FQNEAQ (reference sequence). This CDR3 comprises 12 residues. V was clipped by 3 bases and J by 6 bases, with 8 bases between them. The CDR3 DNA follows: TGTGCCAGCAGCTTCGTCGGGGCTGAAGCTTTCTTT. Amino acids: CASSFVGAEAFF.

J is TRBJ1-6 and V is TRBV27; 8 bases line up with TRBD1. Germline assignment: CDR1 MNHEY and CDR2 SMNVEV (reference sequence). The CDR3 runs 14 residues. J was trimmed by 7 bases and V by 9 bases; bases with no gene match: 8. CDR3 residues: CASTITGGNSPLHF. As DNA, the CDR3 is TGTGCCAGTACCATAACAGGGGGGAATTCACCCCTCCACTTT.

The chain joins TRBV7-9 to TRBJ2-5; the D gene is possibly TRBD2 (6 bases). V lost 0 bases, J lost 5 bases, and 19 bases lay in between. Germline lookup yields CDR1 SEHNR and CDR2 FQNEAQ (reference sequence). The CDR3 is made up of 17 amino acids. CDR3 sequence reads: CASSLATLNFGRETQYF. For the CDR3, the DNA is TGTGCCAGCAGCTTAGCCACCCTTAATTTTGGGAGGGAGACCCAGTACTTC.

The count of this clone is one. CDR3 DNA: TGCGCCAGCAGCTTACGGGCCCCGGGACAGGGGACCGGGGAGCTGTTTTTT. This sequence encodes CASSLRAPGQGTGELFF. This chain joins TRBV5-1 and TRBJ2-2; the match to TRBD1 covers 10 bases. From germline, CDR1 is SGHRS and CDR2 YFSETQ. The CDR3 is 17 residues long. The junction had 9 bases not matched to a gene; V was cut back by 2 bases and J by 5 bases.

The chain carries TRBV19 and TRBJ1-1; D remains ambiguous. This CDR3 region has 13 residues. Trimming stripped 3 bases from V and 8 bases from J, with 13 bases between. The germline V gene has CDR1 LNHDA and CDR2 SQIVND (reference sequence). CDR3 DNA: TGTGCCAGTAGTATCAAGCTAAGGAGCGAAGCTTTCTTT. Its translation: CASSIKLRSEAFF.